This T cell receptor (beta chain) was documented in a study of T cell changes during pregnancy in multiple sclerosis. The data were produced by immunoSEQ multiplex PCR, yet TCRdb's version contains in-frame clones alone and is incomplete. The table shows tens of thousands of clones, with roughly 90% occurring only once. Germline-derived CDR1 and CDR2 are SGHKS and YYEKEE (reference sequence). V gave up 0 bases and J gave up 3 bases, with 10 bases separating them. This CDR3 is built from 15 residues. The source is a female donor with multiple sclerosis, enrolled in a pregnancy study. The gene calls are TRBV5-5 and TRBJ2-1, with a weak D call TRBD2 (5 bases). The input for sequencing was CD8+ T cells from peripheral blood mononuclear cells, taken after pregnancy. In DNA form, the CDR3 reads TGTGCCAGCAGCTTGGAGAGGGCTATCTACAATGAGCAGTTCTTC. Translating it yields CASSLERAIYNEQFF.